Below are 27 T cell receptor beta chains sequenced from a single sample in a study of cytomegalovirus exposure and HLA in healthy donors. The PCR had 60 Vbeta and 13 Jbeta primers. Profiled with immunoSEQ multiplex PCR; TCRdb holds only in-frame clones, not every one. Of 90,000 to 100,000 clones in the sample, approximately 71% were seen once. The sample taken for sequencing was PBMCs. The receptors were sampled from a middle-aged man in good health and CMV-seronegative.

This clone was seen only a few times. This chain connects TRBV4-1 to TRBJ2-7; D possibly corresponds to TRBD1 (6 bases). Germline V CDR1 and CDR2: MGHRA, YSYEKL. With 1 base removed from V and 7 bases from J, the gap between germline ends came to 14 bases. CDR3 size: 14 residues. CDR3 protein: CASSQGTQGREQYF. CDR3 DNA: TGCGCCAGCAGCCAAGGGACACAGGGCCGTGAGCAGTACTTC.

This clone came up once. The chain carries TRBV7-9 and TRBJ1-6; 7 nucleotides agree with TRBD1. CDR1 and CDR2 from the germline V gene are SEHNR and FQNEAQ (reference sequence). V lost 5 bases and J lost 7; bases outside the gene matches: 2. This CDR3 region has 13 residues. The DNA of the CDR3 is TGTGCCAGCAGCCCGACAGGGAATTCACCCCTCCACTTT. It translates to CASSPTGNSPLHF.

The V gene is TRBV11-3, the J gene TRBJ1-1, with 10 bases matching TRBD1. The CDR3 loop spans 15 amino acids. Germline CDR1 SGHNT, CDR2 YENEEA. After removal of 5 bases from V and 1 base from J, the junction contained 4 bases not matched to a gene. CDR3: CASSAGTGENTEAFF. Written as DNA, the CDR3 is TGTGCCAGCAGCGCGGGGACAGGGGAGAACACTGAAGCTTTCTTT.

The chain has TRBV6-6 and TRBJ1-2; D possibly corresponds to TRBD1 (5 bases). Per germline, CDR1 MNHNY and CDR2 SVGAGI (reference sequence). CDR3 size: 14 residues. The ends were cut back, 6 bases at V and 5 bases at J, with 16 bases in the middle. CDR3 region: CASRPTRDSYGYTF. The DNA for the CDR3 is TGTGCCAGCAGACCGACCCGGGACTCATATGGCTACACCTTC.

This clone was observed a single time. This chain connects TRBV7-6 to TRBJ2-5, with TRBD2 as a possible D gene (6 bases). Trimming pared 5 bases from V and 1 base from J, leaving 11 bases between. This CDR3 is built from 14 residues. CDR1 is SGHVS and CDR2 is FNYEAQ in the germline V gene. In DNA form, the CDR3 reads TGTGCCAGCAGCCGAGCGGGCAGCCAAGAGACCCAGTACTTC. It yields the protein CASSRAGSQETQYF.

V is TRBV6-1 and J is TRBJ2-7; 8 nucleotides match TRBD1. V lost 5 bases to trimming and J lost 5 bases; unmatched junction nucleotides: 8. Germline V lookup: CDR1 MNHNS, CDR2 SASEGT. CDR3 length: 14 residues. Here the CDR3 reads CASSKTGVWDEQYF. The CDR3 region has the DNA TGTGCCAGCAGTAAGACAGGGGTCTGGGACGAGCAGTACTTC.

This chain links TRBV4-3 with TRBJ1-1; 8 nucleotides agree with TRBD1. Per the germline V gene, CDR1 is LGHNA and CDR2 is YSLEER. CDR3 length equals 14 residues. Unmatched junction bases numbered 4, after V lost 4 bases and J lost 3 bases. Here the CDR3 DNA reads TGCGCCAGCAGCCGTGGACAGGGTGACACTGAAGCTTTCTTT. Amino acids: CASSRGQGDTEAFF.

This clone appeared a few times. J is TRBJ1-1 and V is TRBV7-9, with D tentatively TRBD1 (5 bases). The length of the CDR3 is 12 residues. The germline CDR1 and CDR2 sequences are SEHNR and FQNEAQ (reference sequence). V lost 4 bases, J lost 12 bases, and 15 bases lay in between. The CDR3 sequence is CASSYLGRAPFF. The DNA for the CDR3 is TGTGCCAGCAGCTATTTGGGCAGGGCCCCTTTCTTT.

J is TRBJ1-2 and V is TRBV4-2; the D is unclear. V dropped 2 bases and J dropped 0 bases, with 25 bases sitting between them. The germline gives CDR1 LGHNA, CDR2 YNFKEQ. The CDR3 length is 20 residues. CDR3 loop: CASSQLHRLGWGVPNYGYTF. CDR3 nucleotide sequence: TGTGCCAGCAGCCAACTCCATCGTTTGGGTTGGGGAGTCCCTAACTATGGCTACACCTTC.

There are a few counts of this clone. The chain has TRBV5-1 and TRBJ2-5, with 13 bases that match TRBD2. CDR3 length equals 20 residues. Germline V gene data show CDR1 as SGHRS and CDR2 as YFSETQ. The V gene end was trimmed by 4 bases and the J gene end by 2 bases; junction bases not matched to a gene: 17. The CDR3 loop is CASSTGLAGSTAWGQETQYF. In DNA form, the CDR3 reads TGCGCCAGCAGCACGGGACTAGCGGGAAGCACGGCTTGGGGGCAAGAGACCCAGTACTTC.

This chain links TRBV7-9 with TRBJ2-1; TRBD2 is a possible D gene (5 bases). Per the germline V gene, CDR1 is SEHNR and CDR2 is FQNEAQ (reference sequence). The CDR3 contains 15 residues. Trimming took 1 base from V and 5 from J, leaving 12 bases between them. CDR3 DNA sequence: TGTGCCAGCAGCTTAGTTTGGGGAGAGGACAATGAGCAGTTCTTC. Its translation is CASSLVWGEDNEQFF.

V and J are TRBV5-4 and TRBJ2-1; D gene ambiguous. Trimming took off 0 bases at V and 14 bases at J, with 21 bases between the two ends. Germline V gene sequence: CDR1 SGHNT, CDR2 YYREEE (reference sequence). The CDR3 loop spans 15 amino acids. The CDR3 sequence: CASSLASGMRSREFF. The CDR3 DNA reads TGTGCCAGCAGCTTGGCCAGTGGTATGCGTTCCCGGGAGTTCTTC. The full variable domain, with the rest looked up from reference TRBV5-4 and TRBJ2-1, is ETGVTQSPTHLIKTRGQQVTLRCSSQSGHNTVSWYQQALGQGPQFIFQYYREEENGRGNFPPRFSGLQFPNYSSELNVNALELDDSALYLCASSLASGMRSREFFGPGTRLTVL.

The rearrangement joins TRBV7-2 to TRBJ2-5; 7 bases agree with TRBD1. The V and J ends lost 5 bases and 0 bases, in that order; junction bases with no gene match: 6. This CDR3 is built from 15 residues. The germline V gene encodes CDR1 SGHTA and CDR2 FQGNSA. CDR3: CASSTGASDQETQYF. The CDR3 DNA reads TGTGCCAGCAGCACAGGGGCCAGCGACCAAGAGACCCAGTACTTC.

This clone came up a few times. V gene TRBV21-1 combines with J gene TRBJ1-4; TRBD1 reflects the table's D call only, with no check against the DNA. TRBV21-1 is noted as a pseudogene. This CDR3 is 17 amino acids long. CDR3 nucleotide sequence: TGTGCCAGCAGCAAAGGAAGACAGGACAGGGGGAGGGAAAAACTGTTTTTT. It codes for CASSKGRQDRGREKLFF.

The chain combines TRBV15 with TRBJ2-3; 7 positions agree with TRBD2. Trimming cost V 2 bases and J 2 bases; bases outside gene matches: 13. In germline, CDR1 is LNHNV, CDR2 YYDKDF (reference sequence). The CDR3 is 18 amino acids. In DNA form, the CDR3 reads TGTGCCACCAGCAGACCCCACCGGATGGGGACTAACACAGATACGCAGTATTTT. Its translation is CATSRPHRMGTNTDTQYF.

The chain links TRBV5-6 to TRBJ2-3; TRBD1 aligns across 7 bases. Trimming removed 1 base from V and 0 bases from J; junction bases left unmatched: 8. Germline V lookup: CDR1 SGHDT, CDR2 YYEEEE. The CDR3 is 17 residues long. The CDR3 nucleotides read TGTGCCAGCAGCTTGCGTACAGGGGAACTTAGCACAGATACGCAGTATTTT. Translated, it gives CASSLRTGELSTDTQYF.

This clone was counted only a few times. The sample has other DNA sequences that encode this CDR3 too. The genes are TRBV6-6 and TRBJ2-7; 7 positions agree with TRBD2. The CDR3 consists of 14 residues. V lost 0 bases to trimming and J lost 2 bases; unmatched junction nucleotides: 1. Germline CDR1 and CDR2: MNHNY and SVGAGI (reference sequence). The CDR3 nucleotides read TGTGCCAGCAGTTACTCCCGGGGGGCCTACGAGCAGTACTTC. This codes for CASSYSRGAYEQYF.

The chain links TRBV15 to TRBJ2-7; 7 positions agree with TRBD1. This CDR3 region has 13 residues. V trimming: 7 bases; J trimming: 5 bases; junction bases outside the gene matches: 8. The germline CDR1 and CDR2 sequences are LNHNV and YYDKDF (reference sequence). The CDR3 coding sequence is TGTGCCACCAAGAGGACAGGCACCCACGAGCAGTACGTC. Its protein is CATKRTGTHEQYV.

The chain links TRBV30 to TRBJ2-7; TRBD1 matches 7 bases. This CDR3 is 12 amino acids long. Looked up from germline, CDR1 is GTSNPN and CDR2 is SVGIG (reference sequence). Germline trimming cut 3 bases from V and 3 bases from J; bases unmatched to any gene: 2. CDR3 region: CAWRGDSYEQYF. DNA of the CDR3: TGTGCCTGGAGGGGGGACAGCTACGAGCAGTACTTC.

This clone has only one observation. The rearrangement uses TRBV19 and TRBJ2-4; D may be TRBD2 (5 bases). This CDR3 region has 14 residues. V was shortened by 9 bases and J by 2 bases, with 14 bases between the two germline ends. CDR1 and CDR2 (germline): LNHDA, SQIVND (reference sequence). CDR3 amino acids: CARARGIPKNIQYF. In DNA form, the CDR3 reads TGTGCCAGAGCCCGAGGGATCCCCAAAAACATTCAGTACTTC.

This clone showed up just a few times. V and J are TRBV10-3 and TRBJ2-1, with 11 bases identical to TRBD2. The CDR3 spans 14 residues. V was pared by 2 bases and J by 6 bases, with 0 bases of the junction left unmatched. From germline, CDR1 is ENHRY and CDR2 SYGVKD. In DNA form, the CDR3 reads TGTGCCATCAGTGAGACTAGCGGGAGCAATGAGCAGTTCTTC. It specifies CAISETSGSNEQFF.

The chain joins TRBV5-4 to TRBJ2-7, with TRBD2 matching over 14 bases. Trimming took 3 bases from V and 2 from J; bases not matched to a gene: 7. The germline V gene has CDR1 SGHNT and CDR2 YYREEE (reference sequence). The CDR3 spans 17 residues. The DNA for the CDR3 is TGTGCCAGCAGCTCGACTAGCGGGAGGGCCTCCCCCTACGAGCAGTACGTC. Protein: CASSSTSGRASPYEQYV.

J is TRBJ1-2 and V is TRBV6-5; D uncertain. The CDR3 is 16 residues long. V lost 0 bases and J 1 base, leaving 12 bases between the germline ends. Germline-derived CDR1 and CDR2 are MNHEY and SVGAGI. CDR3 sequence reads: CASSYSATTINYGYTF. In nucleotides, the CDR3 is TGTGCCAGCAGTTACTCGGCCACTACCATTAACTATGGCTACACCTTC.

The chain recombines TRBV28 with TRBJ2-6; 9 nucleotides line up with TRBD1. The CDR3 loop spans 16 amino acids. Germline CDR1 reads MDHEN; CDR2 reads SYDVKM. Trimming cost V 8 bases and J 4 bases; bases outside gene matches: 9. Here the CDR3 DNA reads TGTGCCAGCTCCTCCGGGACAGGGACCGGGGCCAACGTCCTGACTTTC. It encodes CASSSGTGTGANVLTF.

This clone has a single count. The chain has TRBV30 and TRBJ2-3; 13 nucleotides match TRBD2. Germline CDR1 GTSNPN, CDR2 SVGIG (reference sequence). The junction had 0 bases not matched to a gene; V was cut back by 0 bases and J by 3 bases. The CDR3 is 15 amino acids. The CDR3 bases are TGTGCCTGGAGTGTACTAGCGGGGGGGACAGATACGCAGTATTTT. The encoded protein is CAWSVLAGGTDTQYF.

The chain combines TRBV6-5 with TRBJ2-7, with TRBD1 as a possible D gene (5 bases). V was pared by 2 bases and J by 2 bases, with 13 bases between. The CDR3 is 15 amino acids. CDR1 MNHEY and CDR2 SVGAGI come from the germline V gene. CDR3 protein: CASSYQIGAAYEQYF. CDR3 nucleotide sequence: TGTGCCAGCAGTTACCAGATAGGGGCAGCCTACGAGCAGTACTTC.

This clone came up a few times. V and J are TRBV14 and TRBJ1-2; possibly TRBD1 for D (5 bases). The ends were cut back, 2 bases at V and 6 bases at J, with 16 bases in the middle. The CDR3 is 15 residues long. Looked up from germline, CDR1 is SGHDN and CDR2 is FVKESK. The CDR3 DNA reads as TGTGCCAGCAGCCAATGGGGGGAGCGACATAATGGCTACACCTTC. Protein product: CASSQWGERHNGYTF.